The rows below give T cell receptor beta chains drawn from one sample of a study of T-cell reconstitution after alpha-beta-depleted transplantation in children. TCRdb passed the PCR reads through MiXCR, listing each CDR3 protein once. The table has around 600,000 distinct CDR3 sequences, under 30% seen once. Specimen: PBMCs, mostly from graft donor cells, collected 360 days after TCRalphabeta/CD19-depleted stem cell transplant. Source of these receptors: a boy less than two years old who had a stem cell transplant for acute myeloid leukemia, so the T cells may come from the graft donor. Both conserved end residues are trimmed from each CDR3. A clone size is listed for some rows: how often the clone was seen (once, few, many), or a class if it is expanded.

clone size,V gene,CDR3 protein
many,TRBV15,ATRTPPDEQF
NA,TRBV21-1,ASGPWTENTEAF
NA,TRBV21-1,ASSKGGRGSQETQY
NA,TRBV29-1,SVDGAENTEAF
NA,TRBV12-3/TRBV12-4,ASSLAWTGQDSRTQY
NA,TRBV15,ATSRDTGYNQPQH
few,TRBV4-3,ASSQTGTGGINEQF
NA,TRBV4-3,ASSFTPGTGGTPQYNEQF
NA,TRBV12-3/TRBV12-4,ASSRNRDTQY
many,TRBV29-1,SVEGGMNTEAF
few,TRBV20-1,ITTQDGRMNTEAF
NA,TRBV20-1,SARDTESSYNSPLH
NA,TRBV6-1,ASSPTLLTGPEQY
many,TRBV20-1,SARPTGAIYGYT
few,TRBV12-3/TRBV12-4,ASRPGQGTSPLH
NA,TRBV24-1,ASRGASADMQY
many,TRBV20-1,SARRGGEETQY
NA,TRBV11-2,ASSSLPGLVTGELF
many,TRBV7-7,ASSLARRGYT
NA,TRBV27,ASSTSTGAARYNEQF
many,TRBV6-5,ASSYAGGFYEQY
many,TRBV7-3,ASSLGLWETQY
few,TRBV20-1,SARAGPMSSGNTIY
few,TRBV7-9,ASSIQGNNQPQH
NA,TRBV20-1,SARSSMTVNYGYT
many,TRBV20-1,SARVDRVNTEAF
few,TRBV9,ASSPRRRADEQF
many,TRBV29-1,SVETADRITDTQY
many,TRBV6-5,ASSYSREPRDTIY
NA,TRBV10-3,AISEFPDNQPQH
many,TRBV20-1,SASVRPPLNSGANVLT
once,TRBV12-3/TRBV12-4,ASSPQGPLRAHTGELF
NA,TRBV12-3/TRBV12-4,ASSNTGGTFGYT
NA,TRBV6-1,ASSIAGGPFGGNIQY
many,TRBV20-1,SAPRGGTYNEQF
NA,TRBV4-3,ASSQRDRDTDTQY
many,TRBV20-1,SASWGRVGDQPQH
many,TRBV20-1,SARGGGHNEQF
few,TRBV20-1,SARDDRPVQETQY
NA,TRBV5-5,ASSLFLAGGLTYEQY
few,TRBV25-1,ASRNVGPSSYNEQF
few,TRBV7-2,ASSSLRISGTDTQY
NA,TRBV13,ASSLGRAGEQF
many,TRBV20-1,SASGGDVNTEAF
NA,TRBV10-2,ASGLADPTDTQY
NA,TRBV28,ASRRQGRNSPLH
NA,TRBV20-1,SASRAGGSWETQY
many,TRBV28,ASRRLDRNHGYT
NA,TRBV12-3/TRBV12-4,ASSPGLAGSSYNEQF
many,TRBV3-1,ASSQGGLLWEQY
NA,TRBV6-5,ASSYASQGSYEQY
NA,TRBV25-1,ATREGNQPQH
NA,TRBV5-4,ASSSWPTTGFYGYT
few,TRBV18,ASSLMAGDSGANVLT
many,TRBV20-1,SASYGVQETQY